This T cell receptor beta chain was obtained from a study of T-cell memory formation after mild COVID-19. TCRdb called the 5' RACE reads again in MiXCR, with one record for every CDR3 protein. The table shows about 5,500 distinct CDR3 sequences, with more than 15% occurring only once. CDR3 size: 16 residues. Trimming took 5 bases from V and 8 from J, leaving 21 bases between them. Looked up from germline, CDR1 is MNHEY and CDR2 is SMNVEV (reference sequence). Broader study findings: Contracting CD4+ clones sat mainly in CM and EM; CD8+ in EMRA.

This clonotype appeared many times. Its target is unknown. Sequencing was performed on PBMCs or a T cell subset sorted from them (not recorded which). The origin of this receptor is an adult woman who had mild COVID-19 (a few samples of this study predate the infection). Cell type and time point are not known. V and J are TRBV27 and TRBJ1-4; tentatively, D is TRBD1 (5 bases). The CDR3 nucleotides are TGTGCCAGCAGTCCAGCGGATCGAGGGTGGGACGAAAAACTGTTTTTT. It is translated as CASSPADRGWDEKLFF.